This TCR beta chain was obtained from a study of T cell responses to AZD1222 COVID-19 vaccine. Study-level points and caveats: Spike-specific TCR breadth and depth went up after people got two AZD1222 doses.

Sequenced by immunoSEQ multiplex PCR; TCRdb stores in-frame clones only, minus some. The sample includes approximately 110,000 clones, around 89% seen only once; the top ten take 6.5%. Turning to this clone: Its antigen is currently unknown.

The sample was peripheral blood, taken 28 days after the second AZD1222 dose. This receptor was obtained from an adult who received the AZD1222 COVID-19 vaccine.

Written as DNA, the CDR3 is TGCAGCGTTACGGTCCAAGAGACCCAGTACTTC. This encodes CSVTVQETQYF. This chain links TRBV29-1 with TRBJ2-5, with D uncertain. CDR3 length: 11 amino acids. Between the trimmed V and J ends, which lost 5 bases and 1 base, there was a span of 5 bases. Germline values: CDR1 SQVTM, CDR2 ANQGSEA.